Below are 7 T cell receptor beta chains sequenced from a single sample in a study of T cells in localized non-small cell lung cancer. Here immunoSEQ multiplex PCR was the method, and the copy in TCRdb shows in-frame clones only, minus some. Here the sample spans about 59,000 clones, approximately 90% being singletons. The specimen was peripheral blood, collected before any cancer treatment. Receptors were obtained from a man between 40 and 69 years old with stage I squamous cell lung carcinoma.

This clone was detected once. V gene TRBV5-8 combines with J gene TRBJ2-1, with TRBD1 matching 8 bases. The CDR3 contains 14 residues. Germline values: CDR1 SGHTS, CDR2 YDEGEE. The ends lost 3 bases at V and 7 bases at J; junction bases unmatched: 6. DNA for the CDR3: TGTGCCAGCAGCTCTGGACAGGGTCGTAATGAGCAGTTCTTC. It is translated as CASSSGQGRNEQFF.

This chain connects TRBV7-8 to TRBJ1-3; weak D call: TRBD1 (5 bases). The V end was cut by 3 bases, the J end by 0 bases, with 9 bases between. Germline loops: CDR1 SGHVS, CDR2 FQNEAQ. CDR3 length: 15 residues. CDR3 sequence (DNA): TGTGCCAGCAGCTTCGGGGGGAGCTCTGGAAACACCATATATTTT. Its translation is CASSFGGSSGNTIYF.

This chain links TRBV11-2 with TRBJ2-2; TRBD1 agrees at 8 bases. CDR1 is SGHAT and CDR2 is FQNNGV in the germline V gene. This CDR3 comprises 16 residues. V shed 3 bases and J 4 bases; nucleotides not matched to a gene: 7. The CDR3 loop reads CASSFIRTGSTGELFF. The CDR3 DNA reads TGTGCCAGCAGCTTTATACGGACAGGGTCCACCGGGGAGCTGTTTTTT. The entire variable domain, with the rest obtained from reference TRBV11-2 and TRBJ2-2, is as follows: EAGVAQSPRYKIIEKRQSVAFWCNPISGHATLYWYQQILGQGPKLLIQFQNNGVVDDSQLPKDRFSAERLKGVDSTLKIQPAKLEDSAVYLCASSFIRTGSTGELFFGEGSRLTVL.

About this clone: The same CDR3 also results from other DNA sequences found in this sample. The CDR3 here is CASSLAEAGAREQYF. CDR3 DNA: TGTGCCAGCAGCTTGGCCGAGGCGGGGGCGAGGGAGCAGTACTTC. The chain uses TRBV5-8 and TRBJ2-7; maybe TRBD2 (7 bases). V was clipped by 0 bases and J by 7 bases, with 17 bases between them. Germline CDR1 reads SGHTS; CDR2 reads YDEGEE. The CDR3 contains 15 residues.

The chain couples TRBV28 to TRBJ1-3; 7 nucleotides match TRBD1. V was pared by 6 bases and J by 0 bases, with 5 bases of the junction left unmatched. The CDR3 length is 15 residues. In germline, CDR1 is MDHEN, CDR2 SYDVKM. CDR3 DNA: TGTGCCAGCAGATCAGGGGGATACTCTGGAAACACCATATATTTT. Its protein product is CASRSGGYSGNTIYF.

In nucleotides, the CDR3 is TGTGCCAGCAGCGTCGACTGGGACACCTCTAACACTGAAGCTTTCTTT. Residues: CASSVDWDTSNTEAFF. The chain combines TRBV9 with TRBJ1-1; tentative D call: TRBD1 (6 bases). In germline, CDR1 is SGDLS, CDR2 YYNGEE. V gave up 2 bases and J gave up 2 bases, with 16 bases separating them. The CDR3 is 16 residues long.

V usage is TRBV6-4 and J usage is TRBJ2-1, with TRBD2 matching over 7 bases. Germline CDR1 is MRHNA and CDR2 is SNTAGT. V was clipped by 6 bases and J by 1 base; unmatched bases: 9. This CDR3 spans 16 amino acids. The CDR3 region has the DNA TGTGCCAGCAGGAGGACTAGTCCCTTGTCCTACAATGAGCAGTTCTTC. Its translation: CASRRTSPLSYNEQFF.